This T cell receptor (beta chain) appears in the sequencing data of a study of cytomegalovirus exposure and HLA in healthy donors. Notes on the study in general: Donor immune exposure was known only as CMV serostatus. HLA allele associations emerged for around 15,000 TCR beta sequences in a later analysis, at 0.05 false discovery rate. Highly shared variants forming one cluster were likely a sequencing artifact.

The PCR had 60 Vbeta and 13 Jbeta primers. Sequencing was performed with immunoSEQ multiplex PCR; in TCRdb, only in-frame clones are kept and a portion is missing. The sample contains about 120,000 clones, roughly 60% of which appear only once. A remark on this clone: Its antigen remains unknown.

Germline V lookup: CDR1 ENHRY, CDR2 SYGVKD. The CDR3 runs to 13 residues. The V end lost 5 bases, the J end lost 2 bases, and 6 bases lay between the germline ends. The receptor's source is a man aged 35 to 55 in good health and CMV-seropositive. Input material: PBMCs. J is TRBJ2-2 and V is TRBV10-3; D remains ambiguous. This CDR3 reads CAISTTNTGELFF. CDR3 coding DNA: TGTGCCATCAGTACTACAAACACCGGGGAGCTGTTTTTT.